This TCR beta chain was obtained from a study of T cell changes during pregnancy in multiple sclerosis. The table came from immunoSEQ multiplex PCR; TCRdb's copy has only in-frame clones and leaves some out. Among some 100,000 clones, over 85% were seen once, and the ten largest hold approximately 1.2%. This clone was counted a few times. Trimming stripped 1 base from V and 7 bases from J, with 13 bases between. Germline CDR1 and CDR2: GTSNPN and SVGIG (reference sequence). This CDR3 spans 13 amino acids. The V call is TRBV30, the J call TRBJ1-1; no clear D gene. The TCR was taken from a female donor with multiple sclerosis, enrolled in a pregnancy study. This specimen consisted of peripheral blood, obtained in the second trimester of pregnancy. CDR3 sequence reads: CAWSGLPEGEAFF. CDR3 coding DNA: TGTGCCTGGAGTGGGCTCCCGGAGGGTGAAGCTTTCTTT.